Shown below are 22 T cell receptor beta chains from a single sample sequenced in a study of blood T cell repertoires in COVID-19. TCRdb keeps only in-frame clones here, not all; method: immunoSEQ multiplex PCR. This sample has about 14,000 clones, with roughly four fifths found just once. Material: peripheral blood. These receptors were taken from a boy between 2 and 15 years old with active or convalescent COVID-19.

This clone was observed a handful of times. This rearrangement joins TRBV9 to TRBJ2-3; D uncertain. CDR1 is SGDLS, CDR2 YYNGEE, per germline. The CDR3 has 15 residues. V was trimmed by 4 bases and J by 4 bases, leaving 16 bases between them. The CDR3 region is CASSSEFLVPDTQYF. DNA of the CDR3: TGTGCCAGCAGCTCCGAGTTCCTGGTCCCAGATACGCAGTATTTT.

The chain has TRBV2 and TRBJ1-5, with 8 bases matching TRBD1. V trimming: 8 bases; J trimming: 0 bases; junction bases outside the gene matches: 3. This CDR3 spans 14 amino acids. Per the germline V gene, CDR1 is SNHLY and CDR2 is FYNNEI. In DNA, the CDR3 is TGTGCCAGCCGGGACAGGAATAGCAATCAGCCCCAGCATTTT. Amino acids: CASRDRNSNQPQHF.

This sequence joins TRBV24-1 and TRBJ2-7; D is possibly TRBD2 (6 bases). Germline assignment: CDR1 KGHDR and CDR2 SFDVKD. Trimming shortened V by 5 bases and J by 2 bases, and 15 bases separated the two germline ends. This CDR3 has 15 residues. CDR3 residues: CATSGRGAAPYEQYF. The DNA for the CDR3 is TGTGCCACCAGTGGCCGCGGGGCCGCCCCCTACGAGCAGTACTTC.

This clone was picked up a small number of times. This chain links TRBV28 with TRBJ1-6; the D gene is possibly TRBD1 (6 bases). Germline V CDR1 and CDR2: MDHEN, SYDVKM. The ends were cut back, 4 bases at V and 4 bases at J, with 11 bases in the middle. The CDR3 covers 15 residues. The CDR3 coding sequence is TGTGCCAGCAGTTCCCGGCAGGGGTATAATTCACCCCTCCACTTT. Its translation: CASSSRQGYNSPLHF.

The chain carries TRBV10-3 and TRBJ1-5; 7 bases align to TRBD1. This CDR3 is built from 17 residues. V lost 5 bases to trimming and J lost 4 bases; unmatched junction nucleotides: 14. Germline CDR1 and CDR2: ENHRY and SYGVKD. The CDR3 region is CAISSGTVGRKNQPQHF. CDR3 in DNA: TGTGCCATCAGTTCCGGGACAGTGGGTCGGAAAAATCAGCCCCAGCATTTT.

There are a few counts of this clone. The chain combines TRBV3-1 (or the pseudogene TRBV3-2) with TRBJ2-7; 8 bases align to TRBD2. V shed 1 base, J shed 6 bases, and the junction held 5 bases outside the gene matches. Germline V gene lookup returns CDR1 LGHDT and CDR2 YNNKEL (reference sequence). The CDR3 sequence is 14 residues long. DNA of the CDR3: TGTGCCAGCAGCCAAGGTTCTAGCGGGTTCGAGCAGTACTTC. Translated: CASSQGSSGFEQYF.

The chain recombines TRBV19 with TRBJ1-4; unclear D gene. This CDR3 has 12 residues. The germline CDR1 and CDR2 sequences are LNHDA and SQIVND (reference sequence). Trimming took 9 bases from V and 5 from J, leaving 10 bases between them. CDR3 loop: CASSTGNEKLFF. CDR3 nucleotides: TGTGCCAGCTCGACGGGGAATGAAAAACTGTTTTTT.

This clone was counted only a few times. This chain uses TRBV7-6 with TRBJ2-1; TRBD2 might be the D (6 bases). CDR1 and CDR2 (germline): SGHVS, FNYEAQ. The CDR3 totals 15 residues. The V gene lost 5 bases and the J gene lost 5 bases, with 16 bases spanning the gap. This chain's CDR3 is CASSHSTSINNEQFF. CDR3 bases: TGTGCCAGCAGCCACTCGACTAGTATCAACAATGAGCAGTTCTTC.

The chain joins TRBV28 to TRBJ2-5, with D possibly being TRBD2 (7 bases). The V and J ends lost 7 bases and 4 bases respectively, with 31 bases between them. The CDR3 loop spans 19 amino acids. Germline V gene data show CDR1 as MDHEN and CDR2 as SYDVKM. In nucleotides, the CDR3 is TGTGCCAGCAACTCCCTCGTTGGACGCCGACTAGGGGGGGGAGAGACCCAGTACTTC. Translated: CASNSLVGRRLGGGETQYF.

This chain joins TRBV30 and TRBJ1-3; no clear D gene. V shed 4 bases and J shed 4 bases, with 17 bases lying between them. The CDR3 is 15 amino acids. CDR1 is GTSNPN, CDR2 SVGIG, per germline (reference sequence). CDR3 nucleotides: TGTGCCTGGATCCTTCCCCAGACGGGAGGAAACACCATATATTTT. It encodes CAWILPQTGGNTIYF.

This chain joins TRBV10-1 and TRBJ2-7; possible D gene TRBD1, 6 bases. The V gene's germline CDR1 is WNHNN and CDR2 SYGVQD (reference sequence). This CDR3 is built from 13 residues. V shed 8 bases and J shed 3 bases, with 14 bases lying between them. For the CDR3, the DNA is TGCGCCAGCCGAAAGACAGGATACTACGAGCAGTACGTC. It is translated as CASRKTGYYEQYV.

The rearrangement joins TRBV3-1 (or the pseudogene TRBV3-2) to TRBJ1-2, with a tentative D call TRBD1 (5 bases). Trimming left V 1 base short and J 4 bases short, with 10 bases between. This CDR3 has 14 residues. Looked up from germline, CDR1 is LGHDT and CDR2 is YNNKEL (reference sequence). Here the CDR3 DNA reads TGTGCCAGCAGCCAAGGTACAGGAGCCTATGGCTACACCTTC. This encodes CASSQGTGAYGYTF.

The CDR3 sequence: CASSVDSEQFF. CDR3 in DNA: TGTGCCAGCAGCGTAGACAGTGAGCAGTTCTTC. J is TRBJ2-1 and V is TRBV9, with D unclear. Germline CDR1 and CDR2: SGDLS and YYNGEE. The CDR3 is 11 residues long. The germline V and J ends were trimmed by 0 bases and 9 bases, with 4 bases remaining between them.

The genes are TRBV9 and TRBJ2-2; unclear D gene. Germline CDR1 SGDLS, CDR2 YYNGEE. The germline V and J ends were trimmed by 0 bases and 2 bases, with 8 bases remaining between them. There are 15 residues in the CDR3. CDR3 sequence (DNA): TGTGCCAGCAGCGTAGTGAGCCCTAACACCGGGGAGCTGTTTTTT. It encodes CASSVVSPNTGELFF.

Details on this clone: The identical CDR3 is also encoded by other nucleotide sequences in the sample. V gene TRBV4-1 combines with J gene TRBJ2-2; 9 nucleotides agree with TRBD2. V was clipped by 4 bases and J by 3 bases; unmatched bases: 9. The CDR3 loop spans 17 amino acids. The germline V gene has CDR1 MGHRA and CDR2 YSYEKL. In DNA form, the CDR3 reads TGCGCCAGCAGCCTTATCGCGGGAGGGGGGGACACCGGGGAGCTGTTTTTT. This gives the protein CASSLIAGGGDTGELFF.

The chain uses TRBV6-2 or TRBV6-3 and TRBJ1-5; 8 bases line up with TRBD1. The CDR3 runs 14 residues. The germline CDR1 and CDR2 sequences are MNHEY and SVGEGT. J gave up 9 bases and V 5 bases, and 9 bases lay outside the gene matches. Written as DNA, the CDR3 is TGTGCCAGCAGTCTTCAGGGGGCGAGGGGGCCCCAGCATTTT. As protein: CASSLQGARGPQHF.

V gene TRBV6-5 combines with J gene TRBJ1-3; weak D call: TRBD1 (5 bases). The V gene lost 7 bases and the J gene lost 2 bases, with 15 bases spanning the gap. The CDR3 covers 15 residues. Germline V gene data show CDR1 as MNHEY and CDR2 as SVGAGI. In DNA, the CDR3 is TGTGCCAGCACTCTAGACAGTGCGGCTGGAAACACCATATATTTT. This encodes CASTLDSAAGNTIYF.

The V and J genes are TRBV20-1 and TRBJ2-7; a weak D match, TRBD2 (6 bases). The germline V gene has CDR1 DFQATT and CDR2 SNEGSKA (reference sequence). The V end lost 3 bases, the J end lost 6 bases, and 9 bases lay between the germline ends. The CDR3 length is 11 residues. The CDR3 sequence: CSASGGREQYF. CDR3 nucleotide sequence: TGCAGTGCTAGCGGGGGTCGCGAGCAGTACTTC.

This clone was seen once. The chain joins TRBV30 to TRBJ2-1; D may be TRBD1 (5 bases). This CDR3 spans 15 amino acids. Deletions cut 2 bases from V and 7 bases from J, with 18 bases between. Germline CDR1 reads GTSNPN; CDR2 reads SVGIG (reference sequence). DNA of the CDR3: TGTGCCTGGAGTAGATTGCGAGACAGAGGAAATGAGCAGTTCTTC. It yields the protein CAWSRLRDRGNEQFF.

The chain joins TRBV25-1 to TRBJ2-1; 8 bases line up with TRBD2. The ends lost 6 bases at V and 4 bases at J; junction bases unmatched: 8. The CDR3 has 15 amino acids. Per germline, CDR1 MGHDK and CDR2 SYGVNS. CDR3 DNA sequence: TGTGCCAGCAGGCCGGACCGGGGGGGGTACAATGAGCAGTTCTTC. It encodes CASRPDRGGYNEQFF.

This clone has just one count. The V and J genes are TRBV4-1 and TRBJ2-3, with a weak D call TRBD2 (6 bases). The V gene lost 3 bases and the J gene lost 2 bases, with 18 bases spanning the gap. The CDR3 contains 17 residues. CDR1 is MGHRA and CDR2 is YSYEKL in the germline V gene. The CDR3 loop reads CASSHLGLKLNTDTQYF. DNA of the CDR3: TGCGCCAGCAGCCACCTGGGACTTAAATTAAACACAGATACGCAGTATTTT.

The CDR3 DNA reads TGTGCCAGCAGTTTAAGGCCAGAGCGCGTCCTGAACACTGAAGCTTTCTTT. The encoded protein is CASSLRPERVLNTEAFF. The chain combines TRBV28 with TRBJ1-1; no firm D call. CDR3 size: 17 residues. V dropped 2 bases and J dropped 0 bases, with 16 bases sitting between them. Germline values: CDR1 MDHEN, CDR2 SYDVKM.